This T cell receptor beta chain came from a study of shared clonotypes between healthy human individuals. Looking at the study overall: The study used three CD4 naive, three CD4 memory, two CD8 naive and one CD8 memory plate per donor. Study-wide points: Across a handful of donors, naive CD4 shared about 5%, naive CD8 more than 3%, memory CD4 about 2.5%, memory CD8 0.4% to 0.5%. Although depth was large, rarefaction showed that sequencing of the sorted subsets was incomplete.

This table comes from immunoSEQ multiplex PCR, and its TCRdb copy is limited to in-frame clones, with some not included. Among about 770,000 clones listed, roughly 72% were seen once. Germline-derived CDR1 and CDR2 are SNHLY and FYNNEI. The CDR3 has 13 residues. V lost 2 bases and J lost 10, with 12 bases in between. This clone was seen at least ten times. No antigen is known for it. V gene TRBV2 combines with J gene TRBJ2-1; D gene unclear. Sequencing was carried out using memory CD4+ T cells sorted from blood. The subset denotes: CD45RA-negative fraction. This TCR derives from a woman younger than 45 in good health. The CDR3 DNA is TGTGCCAGCAGTGAACTAGTAAGTTGGGAGCAGTTCTTC. It is translated as CASSELVSWEQFF.